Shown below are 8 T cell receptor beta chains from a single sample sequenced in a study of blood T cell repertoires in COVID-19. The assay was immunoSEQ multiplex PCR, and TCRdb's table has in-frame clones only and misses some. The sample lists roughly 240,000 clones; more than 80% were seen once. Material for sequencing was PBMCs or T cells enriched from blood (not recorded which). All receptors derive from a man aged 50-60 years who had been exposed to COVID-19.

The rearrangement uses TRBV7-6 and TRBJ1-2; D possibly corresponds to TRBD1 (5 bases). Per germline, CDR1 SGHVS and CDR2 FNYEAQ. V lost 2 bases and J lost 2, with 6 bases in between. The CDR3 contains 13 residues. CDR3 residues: CASSLQGNYGYTF. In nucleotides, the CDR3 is TGTGCCAGCAGCTTACAGGGAAACTATGGCTACACCTTC.

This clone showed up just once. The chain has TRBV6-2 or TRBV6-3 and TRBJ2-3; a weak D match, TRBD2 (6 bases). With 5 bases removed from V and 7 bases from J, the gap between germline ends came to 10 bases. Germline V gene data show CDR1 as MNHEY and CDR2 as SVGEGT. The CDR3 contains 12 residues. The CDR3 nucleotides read TGTGCCAGCAGTCCCCGGGAGTATACGCAGTATTTT. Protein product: CASSPREYTQYF.

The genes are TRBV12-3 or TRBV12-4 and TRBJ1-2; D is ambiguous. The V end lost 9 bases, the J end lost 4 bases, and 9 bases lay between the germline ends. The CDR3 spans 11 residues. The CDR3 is CASRLRYGYTF. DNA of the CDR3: TGTGCCAGTAGACTCCGCTATGGCTACACCTTC.

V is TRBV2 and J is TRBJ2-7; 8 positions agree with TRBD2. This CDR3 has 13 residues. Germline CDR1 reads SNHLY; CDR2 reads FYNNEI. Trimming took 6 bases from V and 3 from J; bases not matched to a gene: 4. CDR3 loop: CASSLGGVYEQYF. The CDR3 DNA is TGTGCCAGCAGCCTCGGGGGGGTCTACGAGCAGTACTTC.

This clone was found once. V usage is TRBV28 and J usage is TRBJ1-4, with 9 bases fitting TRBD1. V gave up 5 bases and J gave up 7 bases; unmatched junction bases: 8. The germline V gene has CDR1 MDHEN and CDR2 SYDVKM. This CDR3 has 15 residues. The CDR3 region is CASSVTGGGSEKLFF. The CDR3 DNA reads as TGTGCCAGCAGTGTAACAGGGGGCGGGAGTGAAAAACTGTTTTTT. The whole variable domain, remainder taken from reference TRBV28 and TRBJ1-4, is DVKVTQSSRYLVKRTGEKVFLECVQDMDHENMFWYRQDPGLGLRLIYFSYDVKMKEKGDIPEGYSVSREKKERFSLILESASTNQTSMYLCASSVTGGGSEKLFFGSGTQLSVL.

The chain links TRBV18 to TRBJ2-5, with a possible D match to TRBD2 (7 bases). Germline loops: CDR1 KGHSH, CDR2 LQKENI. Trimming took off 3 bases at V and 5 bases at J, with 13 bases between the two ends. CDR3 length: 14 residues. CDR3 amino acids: CASSPRGGRETQYF. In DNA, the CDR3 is TGTGCCAGCTCACCGAGGGGGGGCCGGGAGACCCAGTACTTC.

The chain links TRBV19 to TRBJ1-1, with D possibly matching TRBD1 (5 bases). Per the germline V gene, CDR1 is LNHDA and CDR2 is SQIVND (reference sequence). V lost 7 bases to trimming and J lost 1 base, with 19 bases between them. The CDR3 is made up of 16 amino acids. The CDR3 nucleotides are TGTGCCAGTACCGGTGGGCACAGGATCTCGAACACTGAAGCTTTCTTT. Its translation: CASTGGHRISNTEAFF. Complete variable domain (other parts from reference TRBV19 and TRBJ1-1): DGGITQSPKYLFRKEGQNVTLSCEQNLNHDAMYWYRQDPGQGLRLIYYSQIVNDFQKGDIAEGYSVSREKKESFPLTVTSAQKNPTAFYLCASTGGHRISNTEAFFGQGTRLTVV.

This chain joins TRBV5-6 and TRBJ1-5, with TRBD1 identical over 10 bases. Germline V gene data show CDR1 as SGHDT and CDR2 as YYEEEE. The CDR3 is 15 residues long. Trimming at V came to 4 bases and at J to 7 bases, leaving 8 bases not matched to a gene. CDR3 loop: CASSRGGQGNQPQHF. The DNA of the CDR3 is TGTGCCAGCAGCAGGGGGGGACAGGGGAACCAGCCCCAGCATTTT.